This T cell receptor beta chain was identified during a study of shared clonotypes between healthy human individuals. General observations from the study: The sampled material consisted only of blood, and tissue repertoires are likely to differ. Richness estimates generally favored naive over memory subsets. Roughly 5% of naive CD4 clonotypes were common to several donors.

Memory CD4+ cells were the fraction left after CD45RA+ naive selection. With respect to this clone: Its antigen is as yet unknown.

Produced via immunoSEQ multiplex PCR; TCRdb's table is partial and in-frame only. The data contain roughly 2.2 million clones, roughly 90% of them seen just once; the ten biggest clones take up approximately 0.4%. V was trimmed by 5 bases and J by 5 bases, leaving 19 bases between them. The CDR3 runs 15 residues. CDR1 is SGHTA and CDR2 is FQGNSA in the germline V gene. Source material: naive CD4+ T cells from PBMCs. Subset specified: CD45RA+ positively selected. The chain recombines TRBV7-2 with TRBJ2-7; possible D gene TRBD2, 5 bases. The source is a man aged 18 to 29 in good health. Some clones in this sample may be carry-over from other donors' samples. The CDR3 reads CASSPQRALAHEQYF. The CDR3 bases are TGTGCCAGCAGCCCCCAGAGGGCCTTAGCCCACGAGCAGTACTTC.